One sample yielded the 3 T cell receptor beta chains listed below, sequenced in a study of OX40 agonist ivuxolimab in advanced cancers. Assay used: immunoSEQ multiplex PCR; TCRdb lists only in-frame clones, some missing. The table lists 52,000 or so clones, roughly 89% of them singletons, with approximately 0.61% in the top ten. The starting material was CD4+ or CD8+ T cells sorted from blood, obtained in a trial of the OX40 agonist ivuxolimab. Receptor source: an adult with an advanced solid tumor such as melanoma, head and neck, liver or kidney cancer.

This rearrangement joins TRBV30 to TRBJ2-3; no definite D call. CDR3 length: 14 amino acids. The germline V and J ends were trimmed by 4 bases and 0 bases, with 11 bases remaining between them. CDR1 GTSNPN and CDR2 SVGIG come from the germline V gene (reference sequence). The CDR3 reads CAWNPGPSTDTQYF. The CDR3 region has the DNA TGTGCCTGGAATCCTGGACCTAGCACAGATACGCAGTATTTT.

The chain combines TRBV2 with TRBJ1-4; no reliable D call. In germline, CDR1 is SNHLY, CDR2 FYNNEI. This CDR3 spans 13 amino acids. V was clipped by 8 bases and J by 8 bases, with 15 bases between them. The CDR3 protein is CASQSPRKEKLFF. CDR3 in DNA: TGTGCCAGCCAATCCCCCCGGAAGGAAAAACTGTTTTTT.

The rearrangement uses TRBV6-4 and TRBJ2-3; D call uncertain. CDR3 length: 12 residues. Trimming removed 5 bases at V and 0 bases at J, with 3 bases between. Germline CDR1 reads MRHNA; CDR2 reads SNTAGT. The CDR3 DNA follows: TGTGCCAGCAGTAGGAGCACAGATACGCAGTATTTT. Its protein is CASSRSTDTQYF.